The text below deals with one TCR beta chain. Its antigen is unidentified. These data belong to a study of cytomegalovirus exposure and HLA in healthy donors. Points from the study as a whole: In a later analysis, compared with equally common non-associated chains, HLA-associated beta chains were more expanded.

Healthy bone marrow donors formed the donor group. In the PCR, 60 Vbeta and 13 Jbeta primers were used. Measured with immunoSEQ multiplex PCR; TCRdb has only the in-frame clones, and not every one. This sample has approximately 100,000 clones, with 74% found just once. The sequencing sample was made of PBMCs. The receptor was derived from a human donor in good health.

CDR3 DNA: TGTGCCAGCAGCCCCTGGGGAAGCGGGGGGCTATCGAGCTCCTACGAGCAGTACTTC. This encodes CASSPWGSGGLSSSYEQYF. V gene TRBV7-9 combines with J gene TRBJ2-7; 9 positions agree with TRBD2. In germline, CDR1 is SEHNR, CDR2 FQNEAQ (reference sequence). V shed 5 bases and J 0 bases; nucleotides not matched to a gene: 17. The CDR3 has 19 amino acids.